The next 5 T cell receptor beta chains were all read from a single sample in a study of CD8 T cells in ankylosing spondylitis. In TCRdb, the 5' RACE reads were re-called with MiXCR into one record per CDR3 protein. The table lists around 140,000 distinct CDR3 sequences, about an eighth of them singletons. The specimen was blood, either unsorted or a sorted T cell fraction (not recorded which). The origin of the receptors is a female donor with ankylosing spondylitis or in good health (not recorded which).

This clonotype has at least ten counts. The chain carries TRBV5-1 and TRBJ1-3, with D possibly matching TRBD1 (5 bases). This CDR3 has 14 residues. Per germline, CDR1 SGHRS and CDR2 YFSETQ. V lost 4 bases to trimming and J lost 3 bases, with 11 bases between them. The CDR3 reads CASSPGTFGNTIYF. The CDR3 DNA sequence: TGCGCCAGCAGCCCTGGGACGTTTGGAAACACCATATATTTT.

This clonotype has more than one count but fewer than ten. DNA for the CDR3: TGTGCCAGCACCGGACAGGGCCAAGAGACCCAGTACTTC. Translated: CASTGQGQETQYF. V usage is TRBV25-1 and J usage is TRBJ2-5; TRBD1 aligns across 8 bases. The CDR3 loop spans 13 amino acids. Per the germline V gene, CDR1 is MGHDK and CDR2 is SYGVNS. J lost 1 base, V lost 7 bases, and 2 bases had no gene match.

This clonotype was observed many times. The chain uses TRBV11-2 and TRBJ2-5, with 9 bases fitting TRBD2. Germline V gene lookup returns CDR1 SGHAT and CDR2 FQNNGV. J lost 4 bases, V lost 5 bases, and 5 bases had no gene match. The CDR3 is 14 amino acids. Here the CDR3 reads CASSPLAGIETQYF. Written as DNA, the CDR3 is TGTGCCAGCAGCCCTCTAGCGGGGATAGAGACCCAGTACTTC.

The chain couples TRBV19 to TRBJ2-7, with 7 bases fitting TRBD1. The V and J ends lost 3 bases and 2 bases, in that order; junction bases with no gene match: 4. The CDR3 has 14 residues. Germline assignment: CDR1 LNHDA and CDR2 SQIVND (reference sequence). The CDR3 protein is CASSIPGTAYEQYF. In DNA, the CDR3 is TGTGCCAGTAGTATTCCCGGGACAGCCTACGAGCAGTACTTC.

Ten or more counts support this clonotype. The chain links TRBV14 to TRBJ2-2, with D unresolved. The length of the CDR3 is 13 residues. The V gene's germline CDR1 is SGHDN and CDR2 FVKESK. Trimming pared 4 bases from V and 4 bases from J, leaving 7 bases between. The CDR3 protein is CASSPDTTGELFF. For the CDR3, the DNA is TGTGCCAGCAGCCCTGACACCACCGGGGAGCTGTTTTTT. Supplemented by reference TRBV14 and TRBJ2-2, the full variable domain reads EAGVTQFPSHSVIEKGQTVTLRCDPISGHDNLYWYRRVMGKEIKFLLHFVKESKQDESGMPNNRFLAERTGGTYSTLKVQPAELEDSGVYFCASSPDTTGELFFGEGSRLTVL.